The rows below give T cell receptor beta chains drawn from one sample of a study of response to subunit inactivated influenza vaccine. In TCRdb, the RT-PCR reads were re-called with MiXCR into one record per CDR3 protein. The sample yields roughly 500,000 distinct CDR3 sequences, approximately 15% seen once. The sample consisted of CD4+ T cells sorted from PBMCs, taken 23 months after vaccination. The receptors stem from a man aged 50 to 69 who received an inactivated influenza vaccine. CDR3s include the opening cysteine and the closing phenylalanine or tryptophan. Fields, in order: J gene, clone size, D gene, V gene, CDR3 DNA, CDR3 protein. The D gene is left open where the match is weak. The size entry is marked missing in some rows and otherwise reads once, few, many or a size class.

j_gene: TRBJ2-1
abundance: -
d_gene: TRBD2
v_gene: TRBV7-2
CDR3nt: TGTGCCAGCAGCCCAGACGGGGGGAGTTGGAATGAGCAGTTCTTC
CDR3aa: CASSPDGGSWNEQFF

j_gene: TRBJ2-2
abundance: -
d_gene: -
v_gene: TRBV5-5
CDR3nt: TGTGCCAGCAGCGGTAGGGAGGCGAACACCGGGGAGCTGTTTTTT
CDR3aa: CASSGREANTGELFF

j_gene: TRBJ2-1
abundance: few
d_gene: -
v_gene: TRBV20-1
CDR3nt: TGCAGTGCTAGAGTTCGGGAAAGCTCCTACAATGAGCAGTTCTTC
CDR3aa: CSARVRESSYNEQFF

j_gene: TRBJ2-5
abundance: -
d_gene: TRBD1
v_gene: TRBV28
CDR3nt: TGTGCCAGCAGTACGTTGGACAGGAGTGTTGGGAAGACCCAGTACTTC
CDR3aa: CASSTLDRSVGKTQYF

j_gene: TRBJ2-7
abundance: few
d_gene: -
v_gene: TRBV28
CDR3nt: TGTGCCACCTTCTCGGACGGAGGATCCTACGAGCAGTACTTC
CDR3aa: CATFSDGGSYEQYF

j_gene: TRBJ2-3
abundance: few
d_gene: TRBD1
v_gene: TRBV29-1
CDR3nt: TGCAGCGTCGGACAGGACACAGATACGCAGTATTTT
CDR3aa: CSVGQDTDTQYF

j_gene: TRBJ1-5
abundance: few
d_gene: TRBD1
v_gene: TRBV7-9
CDR3nt: TGTGCCAGCAGCGCCGGGACAGGGTATAATCAGCCCCAGCATTTT
CDR3aa: CASSAGTGYNQPQHF

j_gene: TRBJ1-1
abundance: -
d_gene: -
v_gene: TRBV9
CDR3nt: TGTGCCAGCAGCGTAGTCCGGGGGAACACTGAAGCTTTCTTT
CDR3aa: CASSVVRGNTEAFF

j_gene: TRBJ2-7
abundance: many
d_gene: -
v_gene: TRBV5-1
CDR3nt: TGCGCCAGCAGCTTGGAAGCGTACTCCTACGAGCAGTACTTC
CDR3aa: CASSLEAYSYEQYF

j_gene: TRBJ2-5
abundance: -
d_gene: -
v_gene: TRBV28
CDR3nt: TGTGCCAGCACCGGAGAGACCCAGTACTTC
CDR3aa: CASTGETQYF

j_gene: TRBJ2-1
abundance: -
d_gene: TRBD2
v_gene: TRBV10-3
CDR3nt: TGTGCCATCAGTGAGTCGTCGGTAGCGGGGGCCCTTAGCTCCTACAATGAGCAGTTCTTC
CDR3aa: CAISESSVAGALSSYNEQFF

j_gene: TRBJ2-3
abundance: -
d_gene: TRBD1
v_gene: TRBV12-3/TRBV12-4
CDR3nt: TGTGCCAGCAGGGGGACAGGGTCATCAGATACGCAGTATTTT
CDR3aa: CASRGTGSSDTQYF

j_gene: TRBJ2-2
abundance: -
d_gene: -
v_gene: TRBV6-2/TRBV6-3
CDR3nt: TGTGCCAGCAGCGACAGCGTGAACACCGGGGAGCTGTTTTTT
CDR3aa: CASSDSVNTGELFF

j_gene: TRBJ2-5
abundance: -
d_gene: TRBD1
v_gene: TRBV5-1
CDR3nt: TGCGCCAGCTCCGTTGGGACAGGACAAGAGACCCAGTACTTC
CDR3aa: CASSVGTGQETQYF

j_gene: TRBJ2-3
abundance: few
d_gene: -
v_gene: TRBV12-3/TRBV12-4
CDR3nt: TGTGCCAGCAGCCCCCAGGGGTTTAGGATTACGCAGTATTTT
CDR3aa: CASSPQGFRITQYF

j_gene: TRBJ1-1
abundance: once
d_gene: -
v_gene: TRBV6-6
CDR3nt: TGTGCCAGCAGTTCCTCTATTGAGTCTGAAGCTTTCTTT
CDR3aa: CASSSSIESEAFF

j_gene: TRBJ2-5
abundance: -
d_gene: -
v_gene: TRBV20-1
CDR3nt: TGCAGTGCTATCAGGGGGGCAGAGACCCAGTACTTC
CDR3aa: CSAIRGAETQYF

j_gene: TRBJ2-1
abundance: -
d_gene: TRBD2
v_gene: TRBV3-1
CDR3nt: TGTGCCAGCAGCCAAGATCTGAAGGGACTAGCGGGGGGGCCGCTAATCAATGAGCAGTTCTTC
CDR3aa: CASSQDLKGLAGGPLINEQFF